This T cell receptor (beta chain) was sequenced in a study of early T cells in non-severe SARS-CoV-2 infection. Study-wide context: Chains were not paired, and sequencing was done on bulk RNA from unsorted whole blood.

This clonotype was seen at least ten times. TCRdb re-called the 5' RACE reads with MiXCR, one entry per CDR3 protein. The sample comprises tens of thousands of distinct CDR3 sequences, around 6% of which are singletons, and under 15% rests with the top ten. The source material was whole blood. This TCR was recovered from an adult who was a healthcare worker with PCR-confirmed SARS-CoV-2 infection or an uninfected control (not recorded which).

The DNA of the CDR3 is TGCGCCAGCAACGACCCTAGCGGGGACTACGAGCAGTACTTC. It encodes CASNDPSGDYEQYF. This chain uses TRBV5-1 with TRBJ2-7; TRBD2 aligns across 9 bases. The CDR3 is made up of 14 amino acids. Germline values: CDR1 SGHRS, CDR2 YFSETQ. Trimming cost V 6 bases and J 3 bases; bases outside gene matches: 7. Full variable domain (missing parts from reference TRBV5-1 and TRBJ2-7): KAGVTQTPRYLIKTRGQQVTLSCSPISGHRSVSWYQQTPGQGLQFLFEYFSETQRNKGNFPGRFSGRQFSNSRSEMNVSTLELGDSALYLCASNDPSGDYEQYFGPGTRLTVT.